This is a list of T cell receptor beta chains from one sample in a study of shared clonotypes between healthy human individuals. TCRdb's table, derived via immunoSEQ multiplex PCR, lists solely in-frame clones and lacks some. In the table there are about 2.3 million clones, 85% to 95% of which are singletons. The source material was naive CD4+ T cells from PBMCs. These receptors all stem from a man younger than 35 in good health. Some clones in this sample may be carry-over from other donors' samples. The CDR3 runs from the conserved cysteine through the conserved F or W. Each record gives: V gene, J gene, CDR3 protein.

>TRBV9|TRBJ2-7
CASSVADSSGPGYEQYF
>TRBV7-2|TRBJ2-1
CASSLYNREGVDNEQFF
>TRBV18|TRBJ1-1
CASSPGVPGNTEAFF
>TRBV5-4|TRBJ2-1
CASSRTGLGTLYNEQFF
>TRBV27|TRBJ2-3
CASSSFGQGRVTDTQYF
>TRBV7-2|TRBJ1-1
CASSREPSGPEAFF
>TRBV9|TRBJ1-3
CASSASGGAGNTIYF
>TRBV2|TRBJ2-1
CASYGTSGAEQFF
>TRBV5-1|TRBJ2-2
CASSYLAGLGELFF
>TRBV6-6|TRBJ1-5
CASKRGINSNQPQHF
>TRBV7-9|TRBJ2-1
CASSQSGLLFNEQFF
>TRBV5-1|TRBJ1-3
CASQGVPGNTIYF
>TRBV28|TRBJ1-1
CASSSPLGSGMNTEAFF
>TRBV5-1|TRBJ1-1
CASSGNTGFTEAFF
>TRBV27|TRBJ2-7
CASSSPGSGSPYEQYF
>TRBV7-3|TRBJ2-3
CASSLTAGGTTSTDTQYF
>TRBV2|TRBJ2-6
CASSGGLAGPSGANVLTF
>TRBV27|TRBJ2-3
CASSLSMGSRVTDTQYF
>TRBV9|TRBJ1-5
CASSGTGGNQPQHF
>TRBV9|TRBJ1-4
CASSVTATNEKLFF
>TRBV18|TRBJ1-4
CASSATAGREKLFF
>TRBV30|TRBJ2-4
CAWGTSGGGIQYF
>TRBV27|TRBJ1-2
CASRVTQGFGYTF
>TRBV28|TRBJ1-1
CASSPPGTEAFF
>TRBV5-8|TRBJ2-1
CASSGRRGFNEQFF
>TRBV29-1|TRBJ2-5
CSVPSTGLIETQYF
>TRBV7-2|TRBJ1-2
CASSLVSHSYGYTF
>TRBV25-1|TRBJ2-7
CASSGLDEQYF
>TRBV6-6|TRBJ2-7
CATGRVKAYEQYF
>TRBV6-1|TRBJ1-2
CASSEGGTYGYTF
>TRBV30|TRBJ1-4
CAWSSQGLFNEKLFF
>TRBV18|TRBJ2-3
CASSAQGPTDTQYF
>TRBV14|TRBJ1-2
CASSLGSSYTF
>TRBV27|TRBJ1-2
CASSPTYGANYGYTF
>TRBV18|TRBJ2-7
CASSPRDPTGEQYF
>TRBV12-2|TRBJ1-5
CASRLARGKPNQPQHF
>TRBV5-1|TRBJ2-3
CASSNPAGGPVDTQYF
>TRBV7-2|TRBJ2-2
CASSFVSSGGYTGELFF
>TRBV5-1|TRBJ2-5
CASSATPGTQETQYF
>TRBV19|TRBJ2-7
CASSTASGISPYEQYF
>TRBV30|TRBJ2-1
CAWRAKLGGPGNYNEQFF
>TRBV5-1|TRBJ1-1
CASSADDRGIEAFF
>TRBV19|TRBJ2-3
CASSIQGLNSDTQYF
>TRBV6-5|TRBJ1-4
CASSSGTASNEKLFF
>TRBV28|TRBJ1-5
CASSPGQGRNQPQHF
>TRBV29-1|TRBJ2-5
CGVSSEGETQYF
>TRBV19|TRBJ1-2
CASSLDRGWVYGYTF
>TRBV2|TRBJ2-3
CASSADSTDTQYF
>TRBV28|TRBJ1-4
CASNIRGAAEKLFF
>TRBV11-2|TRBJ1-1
CASSSSRQGGDTEAFF
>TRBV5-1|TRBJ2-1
CASSGGLAGPYNEQFF